The 29 T cell receptor beta chains in this list originate from one sample, sequenced in a study of blood T cells in healthy people across ages. A sample-barcoded 5' primer and a J-beta primer mix were used in a second PCR of roughly 6 to 12 cycles. Via MiXCR, TCRdb re-called the 5' RACE reads, giving one row per CDR3 protein. The sample contains over 600,000 distinct CDR3 sequences, roughly 41% of which appear only once. The material sequenced was blood. The receptors come from an elderly man in good health.

This CDR3 reads CASSSRGQGQSYNEQFF. Here the CDR3 DNA reads TGTGCCAGCAGCTCGCGCGGACAAGGCCAGAGTTACAATGAGCAGTTCTTC. J is TRBJ2-1 and V is TRBV7-2, with TRBD1 as a possible D gene (5 bases). This CDR3 contains 17 residues. Trimming shortened V by 4 bases and J by 4 bases, and 20 bases separated the two germline ends. The germline V gene encodes CDR1 SGHTA and CDR2 FQGNSA.

This chain joins TRBV7-2 and TRBJ2-5, with 9 bases fitting TRBD2. The V gene end was trimmed by 1 base and the J gene end by 5 bases; junction bases not matched to a gene: 11. Germline V gene sequence: CDR1 SGHTA, CDR2 FQGNSA. The CDR3 loop spans 17 amino acids. The CDR3 sequence: CASSLGDLAGVSETQYF. Written as DNA, the CDR3 is TGTGCCAGCAGCTTAGGAGACTTAGCGGGGGTCTCGGAGACCCAGTACTTC.

This clonotype has a handful of counts. The chain links TRBV9 to TRBJ2-7, with TRBD2 identical over 10 bases. CDR1 and CDR2 (germline): SGDLS, YYNGEE. V trimming: 0 bases; J trimming: 7 bases; junction bases outside the gene matches: 13. CDR3 length equals 17 residues. The CDR3 DNA is TGTGCCAGCAGCGTAGTTGGACTAGCGGTATCCTACAATGAGCAGTACTTC. It specifies CASSVVGLAVSYNEQYF.

The V call is TRBV5-6, the J call TRBJ2-1; 8 nucleotides line up with TRBD2. The ends lost 1 base at V and 10 bases at J; junction bases unmatched: 10. Germline V gene sequence: CDR1 SGHDT, CDR2 YYEEEE. There are 15 residues in the CDR3. The CDR3 region has the DNA TGTGCCAGCAGCTTGTTTCGGGGGGGCCTGGGGGAGCAGTTCTTC. This gives the protein CASSLFRGGLGEQFF.

The chain carries TRBV11-2 and TRBJ1-2; no clear D gene. This CDR3 is built from 14 residues. The germline V gene has CDR1 SGHAT and CDR2 FQNNGV. Trimming removed 2 bases at V and 5 bases at J, with 12 bases between. The CDR3 coding sequence is TGTGCCAGCAGCTTATCCTCAATAGGGTATGGCTACACCTTC. Translated, it gives CASSLSSIGYGYTF.

As concerns this clonotype: One end of the junction is discordant with germline, which a read error may explain. The V call is TRBV3-1, the J call TRBJ2-4, with a tentative D call TRBD1 (6 bases). Germline V gene sequence: CDR1 LGHDT, CDR2 YNNKEL (reference sequence). The CDR3 contains 14 residues. CDR3 in amino acids: CASSQSGQKNIRYF. The CDR3 DNA sequence: TGTGCCAGCAGCCAAAGTGGACAGAAAAACATTCGGTACTTC. Complete variable domain (other parts from reference TRBV3-1 and TRBJ2-4): DTAVSQTPKYLVTQMGNDKSIKCEQNLGHDTMYWYKQDSKKFLKIMFSYNNKELIINETVPNRFSPKSPDKAHLNLHINSLELGDSAVYFCASSQSGQKNIRYFGAGTRLSVL.

This chain uses TRBV2 with TRBJ1-6; a weak D match, TRBD1 (5 bases). The CDR3 is 16 residues long. V was trimmed by 4 bases and J by 3 bases, leaving 13 bases between them. Germline assignment: CDR1 SNHLY and CDR2 FYNNEI. The CDR3 loop reads CASSARQLNYNSPLHF. The CDR3 coding sequence is TGTGCCAGCAGTGCTAGACAGTTAAACTATAATTCACCCCTCCACTTT.

The V and J genes are TRBV20-1 and TRBJ2-5; 11 nucleotides line up with TRBD2. The DNA end is a closer match to TRBJ2-7, so the J assignment may be wrong. The CDR3 loop spans 17 amino acids. Germline lookup yields CDR1 DFQATT and CDR2 SNEGSKA (reference sequence). The CDR3 protein is CSARDFGSGRVGDEQYF. The CDR3 coding sequence is TGCAGTGCTAGAGATTTTGGTAGCGGGAGGGTTGGGGACGAGCAGTACTTC.

The genes are TRBV11-3 and TRBJ1-1; D is ambiguous. V lost 6 bases, J lost 3 bases, and 11 bases lay in between. This CDR3 spans 13 amino acids. Germline V gives CDR1 SGHNT, CDR2 YENEEA. The CDR3 coding sequence is TGTGCCAGCAGTCGAGAGAGGCACACTGAAGCTTTCTTT. It specifies CASSRERHTEAFF.

This clonotype came up once. A much more abundant neighbour one base away suggests this may be a read error. V usage is TRBV20-1 and J usage is TRBJ2-5; D gene unclear. CDR3 length: 11 amino acids. Germline V gene data show CDR1 as DFQATT and CDR2 as SNEGSKA (reference sequence). V lost 4 bases, J lost 11 bases, and 14 bases lay in between. CDR3 in amino acids: CSATQGNGQYF. CDR3 nucleotides: TGCAGTGCTACACAAGGAAACGGGCAGTACTTC.

This clonotype was counted between two and nine times. The rearrangement joins TRBV5-1 to TRBJ1-6; a possible D gene is TRBD1 (5 bases). Trimming pared 0 bases from V and 7 bases from J, leaving 14 bases between. CDR3 length: 16 amino acids. Germline-derived CDR1 and CDR2 are SGHRS and YFSETQ. The CDR3 nucleotides read TGCGCCAGCAGCTTGGGGGACGACGGAGGCAATTCACCCCTCCACTTT. This translates into CASSLGDDGGNSPLHF.

This clonotype was recorded once. A much larger clone lies a single base off, so this may be a read error. The genes are TRBV4-3 and TRBJ2-1; 7 bases fit TRBD2. CDR1 and CDR2 (germline): LGHNA, YSLEER. The CDR3 is 16 residues long. The CDR3 is CACSQDASGFYNEQFF. CDR3 DNA sequence: TGCGCCTGCAGCCAAGATGCTAGCGGTTTTTACAATGAGCAGTTCTTC.

The chain carries TRBV19 and TRBJ2-1; 7 bases align to TRBD2. J lost 0 bases, V lost 5 bases, and 13 bases had no gene match. Germline CDR1 and CDR2: LNHDA and SQIVND (reference sequence). The CDR3 is 18 residues long. CDR3 residues: CASSVEASGTLSYNEQFF. The CDR3 DNA reads as TGTGCCAGTAGTGTTGAGGCTAGCGGCACCCTCTCCTACAATGAGCAGTTCTTC.

This clonotype was counted between two and nine times. The genes are TRBV3-1 and TRBJ2-6, with 8 bases that match TRBD2. With V trimmed by 1 base and J by 2 bases, 1 base remained unmatched. CDR1 is LGHDT and CDR2 is YNNKEL in the germline V gene (reference sequence). CDR3 length: 16 residues. CDR3: CASSQGAGAGANVLTF. As DNA, the CDR3 is TGTGCCAGCAGCCAAGGAGCGGGAGCTGGGGCCAACGTCCTGACTTTC.

The J gene is TRBJ2-5, the V gene TRBV4-3; TRBD1 might be the D (6 bases). The DNA matches TRBJ2-7 better at its end, which makes the J call doubtful. Germline-derived CDR1 and CDR2 are LGHNA and YSLEER. CDR3 size: 17 residues. DNA for the CDR3: TGCGCCAGCAGCCAAGGAGGTGGGACAAGGGGTTTCTACGAGCAGTACTTC. Translating it yields CASSQGGGTRGFYEQYF.

The CDR3 nucleotides read TGTGCCAGCTCACCAGGAACAGGGCTGGACTATGGCTACACCTTC. Translated: CASSPGTGLDYGYTF. The rearrangement joins TRBV18 to TRBJ1-2; D might be TRBD1 (6 bases). There are 15 residues in the CDR3. Trimming left V 2 bases short and J 3 bases short, with 13 bases between. CDR1 is KGHSH and CDR2 is LQKENI in the germline V gene.

CDR3 amino acids: CSVAAGRARETQYF. The CDR3 DNA reads TGCAGCGTCGCGGCGGGCAGGGCCAGAGAGACCCAGTACTTC. J is TRBJ2-5 and V is TRBV29-1; D possibly uses TRBD1 or TRBD2 (5 bases each). V was clipped by 6 bases and J by 4 bases, with 18 bases between them. CDR1 SQVTM and CDR2 ANQGSEA come from the germline V gene. The CDR3 contains 14 residues. Based on the CDR3 plus reference TRBV29-1 and TRBJ2-5, the full variable domain is SAVISQKPSRDICQRGTSLTIQCQVDSQVTMMFWYRQQPGQSLTLIATANQGSEATYESGFVIDKFPISRPNLTFSTLTVSNMSPEDSSIYLCSVAAGRARETQYFGPGTRLLVL.

In this sample, this clonotype turned up a few times. The rearrangement uses TRBV5-1 and TRBJ2-2, with D perhaps TRBD2 (5 bases). V gave up 5 bases and J gave up 3 bases, with 11 bases separating them. The CDR3 runs 14 residues. CDR1 is SGHRS, CDR2 YFSETQ, per germline. CDR3 nucleotides: TGCGCCAGCAGTTCGGGAAAGCACACCGGGGAGCTGTTTTTT. This codes for CASSSGKHTGELFF.

This clonotype appeared a few times. The genes are TRBV11-2 and TRBJ2-1, with D possibly TRBD2 on 5 matching bases. This CDR3 is 16 amino acids long. The germline V and J ends were trimmed by 0 bases and 1 base, with 10 bases remaining between them. Germline lookup yields CDR1 SGHAT and CDR2 FQNNGV. The CDR3 is CASSLDPGISYNEQFF. CDR3 nucleotides: TGTGCCAGCAGCTTAGATCCGGGGATTTCCTACAATGAGCAGTTCTTC.

V gene TRBV28 combines with J gene TRBJ2-3; 8 positions match TRBD1. Germline V gene sequence: CDR1 MDHEN, CDR2 SYDVKM. Germline trimming cut 3 bases from V and 5 bases from J; bases unmatched to any gene: 7. This CDR3 has 15 amino acids. CDR3 in DNA: TGTGCCAGCAGTTTCGACAGGGGATCGGGAGATACGCAGTATTTT. This encodes CASSFDRGSGDTQYF.

This clonotype was picked up one time. The chain joins TRBV11-2 to TRBJ1-2; a possible D gene is TRBD1 (6 bases). This CDR3 has 14 amino acids. Germline V gene data show CDR1 as SGHAT and CDR2 as FQNNGV. With 0 bases removed from V and 8 bases from J, the gap between germline ends came to 13 bases. The CDR3 DNA reads as TGTGCCAGCAGCTTAGAGTCGACAGGTTTGGGCTACACCTTC. It translates to CASSLESTGLGYTF. Full variable domain (missing parts from reference TRBV11-2 and TRBJ1-2): EAGVAQSPRYKIIEKRQSVAFWCNPISGHATLYWYQQILGQGPKLLIQFQNNGVVDDSQLPKDRFSAERLKGVDSTLKIQPAKLEDSAVYLCASSLESTGLGYTFGSGTRLTVV.

This clonotype was detected only a few times. A much bigger clone sits one base away, suggesting this may be a read error. The chain links TRBV18 to TRBJ2-1; 7 bases match TRBD2. The DNA end favors TRBJ2-7, so the J call may be wrong. From germline, CDR1 is KGHSH and CDR2 LQKENI. The length of the CDR3 is 15 residues. The CDR3 protein is CASSLSQRDNNEQYF. CDR3 DNA sequence: TGTGCCAGCTCACTGAGCCAGCGGGATAACAATGAGCAGTACTTC.

This clonotype has more than one count but fewer than ten. This sequence joins TRBV4-2 and TRBJ2-5, with TRBD1 matching over 10 bases. The CDR3 is 17 amino acids. V dropped 4 bases and J dropped 0; count of bases not matched to a gene: 8. Germline CDR1 LGHNA, CDR2 YNFKEQ. This CDR3 is CASSRVYGTGDQETQYF. CDR3 DNA: TGTGCCAGCAGCCGGGTTTATGGGACAGGGGACCAAGAGACCCAGTACTTC.

For this clonotype: A junction boundary mismatches the germline segment, possibly from a read error. V usage is TRBV6-6 and J usage is TRBJ2-3; possibly TRBD2 for D (6 bases). This CDR3 contains 17 residues. The germline CDR1 and CDR2 sequences are MNHNY and SVGAGI (reference sequence). The CDR3 is CTSSYPLEGAITDTQYF. The CDR3 nucleotides are TGTACCAGCAGTTACCCCCTGGAGGGAGCGATCACAGATACGCAGTATTTT.

This clonotype was counted only a few times. This rearrangement joins TRBV6-5 to TRBJ2-3; tentative D call: TRBD2 (5 bases). The V end lost 0 bases, the J end lost 0 bases, and 19 bases lay between the germline ends. This CDR3 contains 19 residues. CDR1 is MNHEY and CDR2 is SVGAGI in the germline V gene. The CDR3 loop is CASSYSTSLKDFSTDTQYF. The DNA for the CDR3 is TGTGCCAGCAGTTACTCGACCAGCCTCAAGGACTTTAGCACAGATACGCAGTATTTT.

This rearrangement joins TRBV11-1 to TRBJ2-1; the D is unclear. CDR1 SGHAT and CDR2 FQDESV come from the germline V gene (reference sequence). V lost 4 bases and J lost 2, with 21 bases in between. The CDR3 is 18 residues long. CDR3 nucleotides: TGTGCCAGCAGCTCCAACACTTGGGCCCGCCCCGCCTACAATGAGCAGTTCTTC. Encoded protein: CASSSNTWARPAYNEQFF.

This chain joins TRBV20-1 and TRBJ1-5; D is possibly TRBD1 (6 bases). CDR1 and CDR2 from the germline V gene are DFQATT and SNEGSKA (reference sequence). V lost 1 base, J lost 1 base, and 11 bases lay in between. The CDR3 is made up of 15 amino acids. The DNA for the CDR3 is TGCAGTGCTAGAGTTGGCGGACAGAGCAATCAGCCCCAGCATTTT. This encodes CSARVGGQSNQPQHF.

The chain links TRBV28 to TRBJ2-5; 11 bases map to TRBD1. This CDR3 is built from 15 residues. The germline V gene encodes CDR1 MDHEN and CDR2 SYDVKM. The trim removed 6 bases at V and 4 bases at J, leaving 7 bases unmatched. CDR3 bases: TGTGCCAGCAGCCCAGGGGGGACAGGGGGAGAGACCCAGTACTTC. This sequence encodes CASSPGGTGGETQYF.

The genes are TRBV5-1 and TRBJ2-7; 9 bases agree with TRBD1. The junction had 2 bases not matched to a gene; V was cut back by 0 bases and J by 4 bases. This CDR3 spans 14 amino acids. Germline loops: CDR1 SGHRS, CDR2 YFSETQ. CDR3 loop: CASSLEDRGYEQYF. Written as DNA, the CDR3 is TGCGCCAGCAGCTTGGAGGACAGGGGATACGAGCAGTACTTC.